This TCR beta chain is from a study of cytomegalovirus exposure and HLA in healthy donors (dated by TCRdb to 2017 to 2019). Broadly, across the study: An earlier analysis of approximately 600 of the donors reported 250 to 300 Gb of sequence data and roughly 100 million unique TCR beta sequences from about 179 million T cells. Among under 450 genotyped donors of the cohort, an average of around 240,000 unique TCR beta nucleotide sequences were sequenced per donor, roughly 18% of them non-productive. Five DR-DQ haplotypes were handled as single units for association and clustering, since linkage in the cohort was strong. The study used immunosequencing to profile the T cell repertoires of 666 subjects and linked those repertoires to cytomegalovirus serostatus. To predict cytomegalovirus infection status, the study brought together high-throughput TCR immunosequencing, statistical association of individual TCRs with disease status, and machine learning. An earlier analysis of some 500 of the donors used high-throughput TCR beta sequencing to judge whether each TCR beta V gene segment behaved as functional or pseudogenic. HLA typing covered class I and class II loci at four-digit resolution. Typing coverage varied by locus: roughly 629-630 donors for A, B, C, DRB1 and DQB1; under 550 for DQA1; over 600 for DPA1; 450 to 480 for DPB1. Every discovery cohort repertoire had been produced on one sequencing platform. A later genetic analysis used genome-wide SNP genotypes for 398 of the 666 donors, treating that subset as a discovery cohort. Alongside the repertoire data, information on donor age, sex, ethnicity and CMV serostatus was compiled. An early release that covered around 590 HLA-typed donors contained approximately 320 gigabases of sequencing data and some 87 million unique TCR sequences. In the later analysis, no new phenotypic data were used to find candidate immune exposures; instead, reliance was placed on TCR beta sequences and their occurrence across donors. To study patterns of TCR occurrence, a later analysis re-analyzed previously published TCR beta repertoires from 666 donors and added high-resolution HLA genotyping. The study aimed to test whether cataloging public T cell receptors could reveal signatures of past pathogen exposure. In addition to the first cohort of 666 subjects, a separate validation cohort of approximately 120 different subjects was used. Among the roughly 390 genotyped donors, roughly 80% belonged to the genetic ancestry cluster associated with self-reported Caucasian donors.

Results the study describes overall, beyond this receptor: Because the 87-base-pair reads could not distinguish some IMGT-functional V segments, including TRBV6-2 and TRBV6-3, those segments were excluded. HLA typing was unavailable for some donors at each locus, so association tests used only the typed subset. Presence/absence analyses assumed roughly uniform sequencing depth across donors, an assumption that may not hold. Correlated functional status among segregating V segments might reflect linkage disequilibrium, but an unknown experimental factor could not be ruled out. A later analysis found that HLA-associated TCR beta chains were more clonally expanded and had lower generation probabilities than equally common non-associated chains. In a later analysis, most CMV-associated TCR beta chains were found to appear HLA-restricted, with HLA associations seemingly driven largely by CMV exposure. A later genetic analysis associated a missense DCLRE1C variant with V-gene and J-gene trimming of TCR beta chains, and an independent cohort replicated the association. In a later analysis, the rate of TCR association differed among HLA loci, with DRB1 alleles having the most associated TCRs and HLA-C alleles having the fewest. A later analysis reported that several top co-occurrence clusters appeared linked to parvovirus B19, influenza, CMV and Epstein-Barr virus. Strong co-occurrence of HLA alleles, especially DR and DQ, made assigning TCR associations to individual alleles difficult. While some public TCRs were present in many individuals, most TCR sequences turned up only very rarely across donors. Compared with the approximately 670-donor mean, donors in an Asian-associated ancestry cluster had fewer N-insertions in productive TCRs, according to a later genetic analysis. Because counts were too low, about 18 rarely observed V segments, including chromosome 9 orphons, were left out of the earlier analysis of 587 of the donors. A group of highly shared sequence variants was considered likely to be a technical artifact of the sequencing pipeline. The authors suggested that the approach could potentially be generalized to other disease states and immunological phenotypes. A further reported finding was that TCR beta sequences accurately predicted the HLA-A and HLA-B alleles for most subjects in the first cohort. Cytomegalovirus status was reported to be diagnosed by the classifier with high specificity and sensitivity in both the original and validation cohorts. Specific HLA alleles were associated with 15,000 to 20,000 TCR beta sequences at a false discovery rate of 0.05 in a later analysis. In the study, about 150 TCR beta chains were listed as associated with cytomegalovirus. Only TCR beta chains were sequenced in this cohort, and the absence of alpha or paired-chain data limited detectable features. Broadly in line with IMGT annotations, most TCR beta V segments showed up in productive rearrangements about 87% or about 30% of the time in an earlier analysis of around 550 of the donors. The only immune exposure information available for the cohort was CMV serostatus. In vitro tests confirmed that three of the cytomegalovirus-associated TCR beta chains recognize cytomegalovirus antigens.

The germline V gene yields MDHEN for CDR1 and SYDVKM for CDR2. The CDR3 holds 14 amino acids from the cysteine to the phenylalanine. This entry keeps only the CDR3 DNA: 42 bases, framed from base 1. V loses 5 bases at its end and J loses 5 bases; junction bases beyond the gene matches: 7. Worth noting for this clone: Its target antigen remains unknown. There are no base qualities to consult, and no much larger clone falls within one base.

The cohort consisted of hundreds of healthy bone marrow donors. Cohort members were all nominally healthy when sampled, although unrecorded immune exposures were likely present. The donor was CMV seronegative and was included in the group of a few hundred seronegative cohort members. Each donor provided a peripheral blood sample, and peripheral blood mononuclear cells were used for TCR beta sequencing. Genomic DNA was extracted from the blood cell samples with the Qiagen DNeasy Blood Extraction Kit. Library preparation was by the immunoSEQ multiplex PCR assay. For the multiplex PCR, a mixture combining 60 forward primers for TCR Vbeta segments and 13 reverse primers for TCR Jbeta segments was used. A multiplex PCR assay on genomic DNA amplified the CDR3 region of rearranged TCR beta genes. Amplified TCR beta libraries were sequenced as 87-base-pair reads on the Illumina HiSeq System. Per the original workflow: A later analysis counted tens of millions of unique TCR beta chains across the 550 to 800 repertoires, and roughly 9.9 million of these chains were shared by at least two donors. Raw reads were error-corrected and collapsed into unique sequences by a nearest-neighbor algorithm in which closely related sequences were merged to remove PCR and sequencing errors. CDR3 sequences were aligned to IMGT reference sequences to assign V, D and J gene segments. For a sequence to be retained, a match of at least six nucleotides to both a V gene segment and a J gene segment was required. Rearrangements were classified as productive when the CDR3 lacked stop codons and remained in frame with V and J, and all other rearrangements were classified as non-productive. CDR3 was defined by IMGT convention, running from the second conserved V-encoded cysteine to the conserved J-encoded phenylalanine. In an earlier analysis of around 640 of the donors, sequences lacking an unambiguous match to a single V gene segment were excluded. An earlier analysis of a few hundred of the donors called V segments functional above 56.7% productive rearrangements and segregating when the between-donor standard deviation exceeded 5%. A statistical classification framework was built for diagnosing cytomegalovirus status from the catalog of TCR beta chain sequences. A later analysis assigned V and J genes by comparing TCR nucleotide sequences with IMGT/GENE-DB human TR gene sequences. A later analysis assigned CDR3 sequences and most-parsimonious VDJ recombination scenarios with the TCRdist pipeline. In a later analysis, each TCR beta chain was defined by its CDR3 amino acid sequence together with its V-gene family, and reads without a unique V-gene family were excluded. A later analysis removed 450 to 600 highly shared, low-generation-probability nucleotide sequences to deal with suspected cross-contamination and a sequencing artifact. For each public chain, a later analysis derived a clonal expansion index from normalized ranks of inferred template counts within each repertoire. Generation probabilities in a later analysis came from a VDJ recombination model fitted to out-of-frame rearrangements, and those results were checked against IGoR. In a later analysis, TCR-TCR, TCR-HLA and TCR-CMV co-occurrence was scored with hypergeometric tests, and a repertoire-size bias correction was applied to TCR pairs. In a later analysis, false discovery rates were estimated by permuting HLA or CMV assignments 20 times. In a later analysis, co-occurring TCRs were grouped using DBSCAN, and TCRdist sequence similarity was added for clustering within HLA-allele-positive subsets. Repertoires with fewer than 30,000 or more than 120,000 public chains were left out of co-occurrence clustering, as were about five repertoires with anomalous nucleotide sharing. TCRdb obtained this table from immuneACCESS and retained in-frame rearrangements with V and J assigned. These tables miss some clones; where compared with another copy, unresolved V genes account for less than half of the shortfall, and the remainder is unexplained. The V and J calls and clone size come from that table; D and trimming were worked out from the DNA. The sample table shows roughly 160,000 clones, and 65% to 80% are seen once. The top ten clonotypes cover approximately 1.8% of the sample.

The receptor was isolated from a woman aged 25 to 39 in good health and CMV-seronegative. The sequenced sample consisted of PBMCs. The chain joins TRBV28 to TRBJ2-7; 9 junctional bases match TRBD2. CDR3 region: CASSRREGLNEQYF. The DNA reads TGTGCCAGCAGTAGGCGGGAGGGCCTCAACGAGCAGTACTTC.